These 24 T cell receptor beta chains were sequenced from one sample in a study of graft-versus-host responses after intestinal transplantation. These TCRs are of unknown antigen specificity. Profiled with immunoSEQ multiplex PCR; TCRdb holds only in-frame clones, not every one. Of some 92,000 clones listed, roughly 92% were seen once; the top ten hold about 0.3%. Sequenced material: unstimulated CD4+ T cells sorted from spleen or lymph node cells, taken before intestinal transplant. These receptors were obtained from a human donor who received an intestinal transplant.

The J gene is TRBJ1-1, the V gene TRBV29-1; 7 bases map to TRBD1. The germline V gene has CDR1 SQVTM and CDR2 ANQGSEA. The CDR3 is 13 residues long. Trimming took 5 bases from V and 1 from J; bases not matched to a gene: 4. In DNA, the CDR3 is TGCAGCGTTTCGGGACAGACGAACACTGAAGCTTTCTTT. Its protein product is CSVSGQTNTEAFF.

The rearrangement links TRBV28 to TRBJ1-5, with D perhaps TRBD1 (5 bases). The V and J ends lost 6 bases and 0 bases respectively, with 15 bases between them. The CDR3 length is 16 residues. The germline CDR1 and CDR2 sequences are MDHEN and SYDVKM. The CDR3 nucleotides are TGTGCCAGCAGGGGGATGGGGCAGTATAGCAATCAGCCCCAGCATTTT. Protein sequence: CASRGMGQYSNQPQHF.

The V gene is TRBV27, the J gene TRBJ2-1, with D tentatively TRBD1 or TRBD2 (6 bases each). This CDR3 region has 16 residues. CDR1 and CDR2 (germline): MNHEY, SMNVEV (reference sequence). V was cut by 7 bases and J by 3 bases, with 19 bases left in between. CDR3 coding DNA: TGTGCCAGCACCCGTGTCGGGGGCAGGGGCTACAATGAGCAGTTCTTC. Its protein product is CASTRVGGRGYNEQFF.

This rearrangement joins TRBV5-4 to TRBJ1-4; TRBD1 might be the D (5 bases). Trimming removed 0 bases from V and 8 bases from J, with 14 bases in between. CDR1 SGHNT and CDR2 YYREEE come from the germline V gene (reference sequence). The CDR3 covers 15 residues. The CDR3 coding sequence is TGTGCCAGCAGCTTGGACCCAGGGAAGTCGGAAAAACTGTTTTTT. Its translation is CASSLDPGKSEKLFF.

The J gene is TRBJ2-7, the V gene TRBV5-1; D might be TRBD1 (6 bases). Per the germline V gene, CDR1 is SGHRS and CDR2 is YFSETQ. V was cut by 3 bases and J by 0 bases, with 19 bases left in between. The length of the CDR3 is 17 residues. The CDR3 coding sequence is TGCGCCAGCAGCTCAAACTTCAGGGGCCGCGGCTCCTACGAGCAGTACTTC. This codes for CASSSNFRGRGSYEQYF.

The rearrangement uses TRBV4-2 and TRBJ2-5, with 9 bases aligning to TRBD2. Germline values: CDR1 LGHNA, CDR2 YNFKEQ. The length of the CDR3 is 18 residues. The V gene end was trimmed by 1 base and the J gene end by 3 bases; junction bases not matched to a gene: 12. The CDR3 coding sequence is TGTGCCAGCAGCCAAGCGGTTTTTCTGGGACTAGCAGAAGAGACCCAGTACTTC. Its translation is CASSQAVFLGLAEETQYF.

The chain links TRBV6-6 to TRBJ1-2, with D maybe TRBD1 (6 bases). This CDR3 region has 15 residues. Germline V gives CDR1 MNHNY, CDR2 SVGAGI (reference sequence). Trimming stripped 0 bases from V and 1 base from J, with 9 bases between. CDR3 coding DNA: TGTGCCAGCAGTTACTCCAGGGGAAATAACTATGGCTACACCTTC. Its protein product is CASSYSRGNNYGYTF.

V is TRBV11-3 and J is TRBJ2-3, with a weak D call TRBD2 (5 bases). Looked up from germline, CDR1 is SGHNT and CDR2 is YENEEA. The CDR3 is 15 amino acids. Between the trimmed V and J ends, which lost 1 base and 4 bases, there was a span of 12 bases. The CDR3 spells CASSLGASKADTQYF. CDR3 DNA: TGTGCCAGCAGCTTAGGAGCTAGCAAAGCAGATACGCAGTATTTT.

The chain uses TRBV11-3 and TRBJ2-2; possibly TRBD1 or TRBD2 for D (5 bases each). This CDR3 is built from 16 residues. The ends were cut back, 2 bases at V and 4 bases at J, with 14 bases in the middle. The germline V gene has CDR1 SGHNT and CDR2 YENEEA. CDR3 in amino acids: CASSLYGGTGTGELFF. CDR3 nucleotide sequence: TGTGCCAGCAGCTTATATGGGGGTACGGGCACCGGGGAGCTGTTTTTT.

The chain links TRBV7-6 to TRBJ1-4; 8 bases match TRBD1. The length of the CDR3 is 16 residues. With V trimmed by 5 bases and J by 6 bases, 11 bases remained unmatched. Germline values: CDR1 SGHVS, CDR2 FNYEAQ. CDR3 bases: TGTGCCAGCAGCCCCCGCCCCACAGGGGGTTATGAAAAACTGTTTTTT. Translation: CASSPRPTGGYEKLFF.

The chain carries TRBV6-6 and TRBJ1-5; TRBD1 agrees at 7 bases. The CDR3 extends over 15 amino acids. Germline V gene sequence: CDR1 MNHNY, CDR2 SVGAGI (reference sequence). J gave up 4 bases and V 6 bases, and 9 bases lay outside the gene matches. CDR3 amino acids: CASSRVGGVNQPQHF. The CDR3 nucleotides are TGTGCCAGCAGCAGGGTAGGGGGCGTGAATCAGCCCCAGCATTTT.

This clone was detected only a few times. The chain joins TRBV18 to TRBJ2-6; D remains ambiguous. This CDR3 has 14 amino acids. Trimming cost V 5 bases and J 1 base, with 6 bases left between them. The V gene's germline CDR1 is KGHSH and CDR2 LQKENI. The CDR3 region is CASSVRSGANVLTF. The DNA for the CDR3 is TGTGCCAGCTCAGTACGATCTGGGGCCAACGTCCTGACTTTC.

This rearrangement joins TRBV7-9 to TRBJ2-7, with 8 positions matching TRBD2. V lost 5 bases to trimming and J lost 1 base; unmatched junction nucleotides: 7. CDR3 length: 15 residues. The V gene's germline CDR1 is SEHNR and CDR2 FQNEAQ (reference sequence). The CDR3 nucleotides read TGTGCCAGCAGCCCTCAACGGGGGGGGTCCTACGAGCAGTACTTC. This sequence encodes CASSPQRGGSYEQYF.

This clone appeared once. J is TRBJ2-1 and V is TRBV10-2; D might be TRBD2 (6 bases). The CDR3 contains 14 residues. Germline CDR1 reads WSHSY; CDR2 reads SAAADI. Trimming removed 8 bases from V and 3 bases from J, with 14 bases in between. The CDR3 region is CASAPSANYNEQFF. The CDR3 DNA reads as TGCGCCAGCGCCCCTAGCGCGAACTACAATGAGCAGTTCTTC.

This rearrangement joins TRBV7-8 to TRBJ2-7; D uncertain. V gave up 1 base and J gave up 1 base, with 8 bases separating them. Germline V gene sequence: CDR1 SGHVS, CDR2 FQNEAQ. The CDR3 covers 14 residues. In nucleotides, the CDR3 is TGTGCCAGCAGCTTAGGCGTCGTGTCCTACGAGCAGTACTTC. Amino acid sequence: CASSLGVVSYEQYF.

This chain joins TRBV9 and TRBJ2-5; 10 bases align to TRBD1. Germline V lookup: CDR1 SGDLS, CDR2 YYNGEE. The CDR3 has 14 residues. The V gene end was trimmed by 5 bases and the J gene end by 4 bases; junction bases not matched to a gene: 5. The CDR3 DNA is TGTGCCAGCAGTAGACAGGGGGCAGGAGAGACCCAGTACTTC. Amino acids: CASSRQGAGETQYF.

The chain joins TRBV7-8 to TRBJ1-2; TRBD1 aligns across 11 bases. Germline values: CDR1 SGHVS, CDR2 FQNEAQ. The CDR3 totals 16 residues. Trimming removed 2 bases from V and 4 bases from J; junction bases left unmatched: 6. CDR3 bases: TGTGCCAGCAGCTTATCAGGGACAGGGGGTAGCTATGGCTACACCTTC. Amino acid sequence: CASSLSGTGGSYGYTF.

The rearrangement uses TRBV6-1 and TRBJ1-3; D might be TRBD1 (6 bases). V gave up 7 bases and J gave up 2 bases, with 15 bases separating them. The germline CDR1 and CDR2 sequences are MNHNS and SASEGT. There are 15 residues in the CDR3. The CDR3 DNA follows: TGTGCCAGCACCCCCACCGGGGGCCCTGGAAACACCATATATTTT. Residues: CASTPTGGPGNTIYF.

The chain joins TRBV7-3 to TRBJ2-1; 7 nucleotides agree with TRBD2. This CDR3 has 16 residues. Germline CDR1 SGHTA, CDR2 FQGTGA. After removal of 2 bases from V and 0 bases from J, the junction contained 4 bases not matched to a gene. This CDR3 reads CASSLASGPSYNEQFF. The DNA for the CDR3 is TGTGCCAGCAGCTTAGCTAGCGGCCCCTCCTACAATGAGCAGTTCTTC.

The chain employs TRBV28 and TRBJ2-1, with 9 positions matching TRBD2. The CDR3 contains 15 residues. Trimming took 3 bases from V and 0 from J; bases not matched to a gene: 0. The germline gives CDR1 MDHEN, CDR2 SYDVKM. The CDR3, as DNA: TGTGCCAGCAGTTTGACTAGCGGCTCCTACAATGAGCAGTTCTTC. This sequence encodes CASSLTSGSYNEQFF.

The chain recombines TRBV7-8 with TRBJ2-2; D gene uncertain. Trimming pared 3 bases from V and 6 bases from J, leaving 14 bases between. Germline-derived CDR1 and CDR2 are SGHVS and FQNEAQ. The CDR3 length is 15 residues. The CDR3 coding sequence is TGTGCCAGCAGCTTGATTAAGGGAAAGGCCGGGGAGCTGTTTTTT. Protein sequence: CASSLIKGKAGELFF.

The J gene is TRBJ2-3, the V gene TRBV11-2, with 13 bases identical to TRBD2. Per the germline V gene, CDR1 is SGHAT and CDR2 is FQNNGV. The CDR3 has 16 residues. V lost 3 bases to trimming and J lost 7 bases; unmatched junction nucleotides: 7. The CDR3 DNA is TGTGCCAGCAGCTTGGGACTAGCGGGGTCCGGGAATACGCAGTATTTT. This encodes CASSLGLAGSGNTQYF.

This chain connects TRBV19 to TRBJ1-5, with 10 positions matching TRBD1. The CDR3 spans 17 residues. The germline CDR1 and CDR2 sequences are LNHDA and SQIVND (reference sequence). V lost 2 bases and J lost 1; bases outside the gene matches: 5. As DNA, the CDR3 is TGTGCCAGTAGTATACGTAGGGACAGGGGAAGCAATCAGCCCCAGCATTTT. Translating it yields CASSIRRDRGSNQPQHF.

This sequence joins TRBV5-1 and TRBJ2-3; perhaps TRBD2 as D (5 bases). Germline V gives CDR1 SGHRS, CDR2 YFSETQ. V gave up 7 bases and J gave up 2 bases, with 17 bases separating them. This CDR3 has 15 amino acids. For the CDR3, the DNA is TGCGCCAGCCAGCCCGCGGGTAGGGACACAGATACGCAGTATTTT. Protein sequence: CASQPAGRDTDTQYF.